This entry lists 14 T cell receptor beta chains sequenced from one sample in a study of Ad26.COV2.S vaccination and SARS-CoV-2 variants. Treatment meaning: 15 to 20 received Ad26.COV2.S at low or high dose, single or two shots; roughly five received placebo; per-sample allocation not given. Vaccine and placebo recipients were sampled on day 63 after the first injection. TCRdb's table, derived via immunoSEQ multiplex PCR, lists solely in-frame clones and lacks some. The sample records some 420,000 clones, 88% being singletons. The sample here was peripheral blood, taken in a trial of Ad26.COV2.S vaccine versus placebo. The origin of the receptors is a person aged 18-65 years who received the Ad26.COV2.S COVID-19 vaccine or a placebo.

The V and J genes are TRBV7-8 and TRBJ2-7, with D tentatively TRBD1 (7 bases). Trimming took off 1 base at V and 0 bases at J, with 10 bases between the two ends. CDR1 is SGHVS, CDR2 FQNEAQ, per germline. This CDR3 contains 15 residues. CDR3 sequence reads: CASSLGQGGSYEQYF. CDR3 DNA: TGTGCCAGCAGCTTAGGACAGGGAGGCTCCTACGAGCAGTACTTC.

The chain is built from TRBV7-2 and TRBJ2-3, with TRBD2 matching 10 bases. The CDR3 covers 18 residues. CDR1 and CDR2 from the germline V gene are SGHTA and FQGNSA. The V segment lost 1 base and the J segment 4 bases; nucleotides outside the gene matches: 11. CDR3 loop: CASSLGIGAGGLSDTQYF. Here the CDR3 DNA reads TGTGCCAGCAGCTTAGGGATTGGAGCGGGGGGGCTGTCAGATACGCAGTATTTT.

This clone has just one count. The chain couples TRBV19 to TRBJ1-2; D unresolved. V was pared by 5 bases and J by 8 bases, with 24 bases between. CDR1 and CDR2 from the germline V gene are LNHDA and SQIVND (reference sequence). CDR3 length equals 16 residues. CDR3 DNA: TGTGCCAGTAGTCGCACAGCCTCCCCGTCCTGGGGAGGCTACACCTTC. Protein sequence: CASSRTASPSWGGYTF.

In this sample, this clone turned up once. The rearrangement joins TRBV7-9 to TRBJ2-7; TRBD2 matches 11 bases. Germline V gene data show CDR1 as SEHNR and CDR2 as FQNEAQ (reference sequence). V lost 1 base, J lost 5 bases, and 4 bases stayed unmatched. CDR3 length: 15 residues. The CDR3 coding sequence is TGTGCCAGCAGCTTAGTGACTAGCGGGGATGACGAGCAGTACTTC. Amino acids: CASSLVTSGDDEQYF.

This clone has a single count. V gene TRBV11-2 combines with J gene TRBJ2-3, with 9 bases that match TRBD2. The V gene end was trimmed by 7 bases and the J gene end by 5 bases; junction bases not matched to a gene: 13. Germline V CDR1 and CDR2: SGHAT, FQNNGV. This CDR3 region has 16 residues. The CDR3 DNA reads as TGTGCCAGCACCTCGGAGTGGCGGGGGGGCGGAGATACGCAGTATTTT. Its protein is CASTSEWRGGGDTQYF.

The J gene is TRBJ2-3, the V gene TRBV9, with 8 bases aligning to TRBD2. With 0 bases clipped from V and 6 bases from J, the junction kept 9 bases outside the gene matches. The CDR3 is 16 amino acids. Germline values: CDR1 SGDLS, CDR2 YYNGEE. CDR3 loop: CASSVDNGGAGDTQYF. DNA for the CDR3: TGTGCCAGCAGCGTAGATAACGGGGGGGCAGGCGATACGCAGTATTTT.

The chain joins TRBV4-3 to TRBJ2-1; the D call may be TRBD1 or TRBD2 (5 bases each). This CDR3 spans 15 amino acids. Trimming cost V 5 bases and J 8 bases, with 19 bases left between them. Germline CDR1 LGHNA, CDR2 YSLEER. CDR3 bases: TGCGCCAGCAGCTCCGGGACGGGGATTGTCGATGAGCAGTTCTTC. It translates to CASSSGTGIVDEQFF.

The V call is TRBV11-3, the J call TRBJ2-1, with a tentative D call TRBD1 (6 bases). CDR1 SGHNT and CDR2 YENEEA come from the germline V gene. This CDR3 contains 16 residues. V was trimmed by 1 base and J by 0 bases, leaving 10 bases between them. DNA for the CDR3: TGTGCCAGCAGCTTAGGTCAGGGGAGCTCCTACAATGAGCAGTTCTTC. The encoded protein is CASSLGQGSSYNEQFF.

This clone is a singleton in its sample. The chain couples TRBV30 to TRBJ2-7, with 9 bases matching TRBD1. The germline gives CDR1 GTSNPN, CDR2 SVGIG (reference sequence). This CDR3 has 13 amino acids. The V gene end was trimmed by 5 bases and the J gene end by 4 bases; junction bases not matched to a gene: 6. CDR3 residues: CAWSRDREYEQYF. In DNA, the CDR3 is TGTGCCTGGTCCCGGGACAGGGAGTACGAGCAGTACTTC. The full variable domain, its missing parts supplied by reference TRBV30 and TRBJ2-7, is SQTIHQWPATLVQPVGSPLSLECTVEGTSNPNLYWYRQAAGRGLQLLFYSVGIGQISSEVPQNLSASRPQDRQFILSSKKLLLSDSGFYLCAWSRDREYEQYFGPGTRLTVT.

The genes are TRBV9 and TRBJ2-7; tentative D call: TRBD1 (5 bases). The CDR3 consists of 13 residues. V lost 1 base and J 2 bases, leaving 7 bases between the germline ends. Germline V gene lookup returns CDR1 SGDLS and CDR2 YYNGEE. CDR3 residues: CASSVIGAYEQYF. CDR3 DNA sequence: TGTGCCAGCAGCGTAATAGGGGCCTACGAGCAGTACTTC.

V gene TRBV10-3 combines with J gene TRBJ1-2; 7 bases are a match to TRBD1. CDR3 length equals 14 residues. Germline CDR1 and CDR2: ENHRY and SYGVKD. With 10 bases clipped from V and 8 bases from J, the junction kept 16 bases outside the gene matches. The CDR3 nucleotides read TGTGCCACCCTGGCCGGGACAGCGGCATGGGGCTACACCTTC. Translating it yields CATLAGTAAWGYTF.

The gene calls are TRBV10-3 and TRBJ2-7, with TRBD1 matching 9 bases. Germline CDR1 and CDR2: ENHRY and SYGVKD. The CDR3 sequence is 12 residues long. J lost 6 bases, V lost 9 bases, and 6 bases had no gene match. In DNA form, the CDR3 reads TGTGCCATAGCGGGACAGGGTATCGAGCAGTACTTC. Encoded protein: CAIAGQGIEQYF.

This chain links TRBV7-2 with TRBJ2-7; 7 positions match TRBD1. This CDR3 spans 16 amino acids. Germline V gives CDR1 SGHTA, CDR2 FQGNSA. Trimming cost V 5 bases and J 0 bases; bases outside gene matches: 10. The CDR3 loop reads CASSPRTGRSSYEQYF. DNA for the CDR3: TGTGCCAGCAGCCCAAGGACAGGCCGCAGCTCCTACGAGCAGTACTTC.

The V and J genes are TRBV6-2 or TRBV6-3 and TRBJ2-3, with 9 bases that match TRBD1. This CDR3 has 16 amino acids. J was trimmed by 0 bases and V by 3 bases; bases with no gene match: 4. Germline V gives CDR1 MNHEY, CDR2 SVGEGT. This CDR3 reads CASSYFDRGSTDTQYF. DNA of the CDR3: TGTGCCAGCAGTTATTTCGACAGGGGGAGCACAGATACGCAGTATTTT.